These T cell receptor beta chains were read from a single sample in a study of shared clonotypes between healthy human individuals. TCRdb keeps only in-frame clones here, not all; method: immunoSEQ multiplex PCR. This table has approximately 1.9 million clones, over 85% appearing once. The sequenced material came from naive CD8+ T cells from PBMCs. The receptors come from a man aged 18-30 years in good health. Some clones in this sample may be carry-over from other donors' samples. Both conserved end residues are part of each CDR3. Each record gives: D gene, clone size, J gene, V gene, CDR3 length, CDR3 protein, CDR3 DNA. A D gene is named only where the DNA matches it firmly. The size field is filled for only some rows; it gives once, few, many or a size class.

NA,NA,TRBJ2-3,TRBV18,18,CASSPQDGAAADTDTQYF,TGTGCCAGCTCACCACAAGACGGGGCCGCCGCGGACACAGATACGCAGTATTTT
NA,NA,TRBJ1-1,TRBV27,16,CASSLGPGRGNTEAFF,TGTGCCAGCAGTTTAGGGCCGGGACGGGGGAACACTGAAGCTTTCTTT
TRBD1,NA,TRBJ2-7,TRBV6-1,12,CASGQGSYEQYF,TGTGCCAGCGGACAGGGGTCCTACGAGCAGTACTTC
NA,NA,TRBJ2-2,TRBV27,14,CASSGGTSSGELFF,TGTGCCAGCAGTGGGGGCACTAGCTCCGGGGAGCTGTTTTTT
NA,NA,TRBJ1-1,TRBV27,18,CASSFLGGESGENTEAFF,TGTGCCAGCAGTTTTCTTGGCGGGGAATCAGGGGAGAACACTGAAGCTTTCTTT
TRBD1,NA,TRBJ2-7,TRBV28,16,CASSFSPDRATYEQYF,TGTGCCAGCAGTTTTAGCCCTGACAGGGCGACCTACGAGCAGTACTTC
TRBD1,NA,TRBJ1-5,TRBV30,15,CAWSAPGQGYQPQHF,TGTGCCTGGAGTGCCCCGGGACAGGGCTATCAGCCCCAGCATTTT
TRBD1,NA,TRBJ2-3,TRBV30,16,CAWRAPDRVWTDTQYF,TGTGCCTGGAGGGCACCGGACAGGGTGTGGACAGATACGCAGTATTTT
NA,NA,TRBJ2-2,TRBV5-8,16,CASSLLGPIENGELFF,TGTGCCAGCAGCTTGCTGGGCCCTATAGAGAACGGGGAGCTGTTTTTT
NA,once,TRBJ1-2,TRBV4-1,17,CASSQPVRGVEDYGYTF,TGCGCCAGCAGCCAACCTGTACGGGGGGTAGAAGACTATGGCTACACCTTC
NA,NA,TRBJ2-7,TRBV4-3,14,CASSQDRGLYEQYF,TGCGCCAGCAGCCAAGATCGCGGACTCTACGAGCAGTACTTC
NA,NA,TRBJ2-2,TRBV4-2,19,CASSQEDRAAGADTGELFF,TGTGCCAGCAGCCAAGAGGACAGGGCTGCGGGAGCGGACACCGGGGAGCTGTTTTTT
TRBD1,NA,TRBJ1-2,TRBV6-1,15,CASSGGQVHNYGYTF,TGTGCCAGCAGTGGGGGACAGGTGCATAACTATGGCTACACCTTC
NA,NA,TRBJ1-4,TRBV29-1,16,CSVESAGAPTNEKLFF,TGCAGCGTTGAAAGCGCGGGGGCCCCAACTAATGAAAAACTGTTTTTT
NA,NA,TRBJ2-6,TRBV27,17,CASSLLGGAVGANVLTF,TGTGCCAGCAGTTTATTGGGGGGCGCGGTAGGGGCCAACGTCCTGACTTTC
NA,NA,TRBJ2-2,TRBV7-8,17,CASSLIRGDRNTGELFF,TGTGCCAGCAGCTTAATAAGGGGCGATCGGAACACCGGGGAGCTGTTTTTT
NA,NA,TRBJ2-1,TRBV16,13,CASSQSIRNEQFF,TGTGCCAGCAGCCAATCGATCAGGAATGAGCAGTTCTTC
NA,NA,TRBJ2-3,TRBV5-1,12,CASSLLSDTQYF,TGCGCCAGCAGCTTGCTATCAGATACGCAGTATTTT
TRBD2,few,TRBJ2-7,TRBV4-1,13,CASSPRGGNEQYF,TGCGCCAGCAGCCCACGGGGGGGAAACGAGCAGTACTTC
NA,once,TRBJ2-3,TRBV20-1,10,CSPWADTQYF,TGCAGTCCCTGGGCAGATACGCAGTATTTT
NA,NA,TRBJ1-1,TRBV27,12,CASSSPGPEAFF,TGTGCCAGCAGTTCGCCGGGTCCTGAAGCTTTCTTT
NA,NA,TRBJ2-3,TRBV9,14,CASSVGDGTDTQYF,TGTGCCAGCAGCGTGGGAGACGGCACAGATACGCAGTATTTT
NA,once,TRBJ2-7,TRBV28,14,CASRFQGNGYEQYF,TGTGCCAGCAGGTTCCAGGGGAACGGCTACGAGCAGTACTTC
NA,NA,TRBJ1-1,TRBV19,13,CASSAQTGTEAFF,TGTGCCAGTAGTGCTCAGACAGGCACTGAAGCTTTCTTT
NA,NA,TRBJ2-1,TRBV13,15,CASSSDASSYNEQFF,TGTGCCAGCAGCTCCGACGCGAGCTCCTACAATGAGCAGTTCTTC
NA,few,TRBJ1-5,TRBV6-5,13,CATRPGSNQPQHF,TGTGCCACTCGCCCGGGTAGCAATCAGCCCCAGCATTTT
NA,NA,TRBJ1-3,TRBV4-1,15,CASSQTANSGNTIYF,TGCGCCAGCAGCCAAACAGCCAACTCTGGAAACACCATATATTTT
TRBD2,NA,TRBJ2-1,TRBV9,14,CASSPLAGVGEQFF,TGTGCCAGCAGCCCGCTAGCGGGGGTGGGTGAGCAGTTCTTC
NA,NA,TRBJ1-5,TRBV27,14,CASSARQTNQPQHF,TGTGCCAGCAGTGCGAGACAGACGAATCAGCCCCAGCATTTT
NA,NA,TRBJ2-5,TRBV2,16,CASSEHPPRKQETQYF,TGTGCCAGCAGTGAACATCCCCCAAGGAAACAAGAGACCCAGTACTTC
NA,NA,TRBJ2-5,TRBV14,16,CASSQERAGAWETQYF,TGTGCCAGCAGCCAAGAAAGGGCGGGGGCTTGGGAGACCCAGTACTTC
NA,NA,TRBJ1-2,TRBV2,15,CASSDWQGVIYGYTF,TGTGCCAGCAGTGATTGGCAGGGAGTAATTTATGGCTACACCTTC
NA,NA,TRBJ2-7,TRBV6-1,12,CASSDGRAEQYF,TGTGCCAGCAGTGATGGCAGGGCCGAGCAGTACTTC
NA,NA,TRBJ2-1,TRBV9,13,CASSTRGYNEQFF,TGTGCCAGCAGCACAAGGGGCTACAATGAGCAGTTCTTC
TRBD2,NA,TRBJ2-7,TRBV10-3,17,CAISEGTSGRATYEQYF,TGTGCCATCAGTGAGGGGACTAGCGGGAGGGCCACTTACGAGCAGTACTTC
NA,NA,TRBJ2-1,TRBV11-2,15,CASSGRDEMGNEQFF,TGTGCCAGCAGCGGCCGGGACGAGATGGGCAATGAGCAGTTCTTC
TRBD2,NA,TRBJ2-7,TRBV28,17,CASSTQKLAGMEYEQYF,TGTGCCAGCAGCACCCAGAAACTAGCGGGAATGGAGTACGAGCAGTACTTC
NA,NA,TRBJ2-7,TRBV28,13,CASSLGQSYEQYF,TGTGCCAGCAGTTTGGGACAATCGTACGAGCAGTACTTC
NA,once,TRBJ1-1,TRBV7-9,16,CASSFIPGPAGEGAFF,TGTGCCAGCAGCTTCATCCCGGGACCCGCCGGGGAGGGGGCTTTCTTT
TRBD2,NA,TRBJ2-1,TRBV30,15,CAWSRRLAGGNEQFF,TGTGCCTGGAGTAGACGACTAGCGGGAGGAAATGAGCAGTTCTTC
NA,NA,TRBJ2-7,TRBV7-8,17,CASSLARVGNFLYEQYF,TGTGCCAGCAGCTTAGCCCGGGTAGGGAATTTCCTCTACGAGCAGTACTTC
NA,NA,TRBJ2-3,TRBV6-1,11,CASSASDTQYF,TGTGCCAGCAGCGCGAGTGATACGCAGTATTTT
NA,NA,TRBJ1-2,TRBV7-9,15,CASSLAGVSNYGYTF,TGTGCCAGCAGCTTAGCTGGGGTGTCTAACTATGGCTACACCTTC